This passage covers 21 T cell receptor beta chains from one sample sequenced in a study of T-cell reconstitution after alpha-beta-depleted transplantation in children. Researchers prepared the TCRbeta library using unique molecular identifiers, the study reports. TCRdb redid the calling of the PCR reads with MiXCR, one entry per CDR3 protein. The table has 350,000 to 450,000 distinct CDR3 sequences, 10% to 15% seen once; the top ten hold 4.3%. The material was PBMCs, obtained from the stem cell graft. These receptors were collected from a human donor who donated a stem cell graft to a child with Fanconi anemia.

The genes are TRBV10-3 and TRBJ1-1; TRBD1 aligns across 7 bases. Germline CDR1 reads ENHRY; CDR2 reads SYGVKD. The ends lost 11 bases at V and 4 bases at J; junction bases unmatched: 10. The CDR3 consists of 13 residues. The DNA of the CDR3 is TGTGCCGCCCGACAGGGAGGTGGCACTGAAGCTTTCTTT. This encodes CAARQGGGTEAFF.

The chain is built from TRBV12-3 or TRBV12-4 and TRBJ2-1; 9 bases line up with TRBD2. V shed 4 bases, J shed 1 base, and the junction held 5 bases outside the gene matches. The CDR3 totals 16 residues. CDR3 sequence reads: CASSSLAGVSYNEQFF. The CDR3 region has the DNA TGTGCCAGCAGTTCCTTAGCGGGGGTTTCCTACAATGAGCAGTTCTTC.

This chain uses TRBV4-1 with TRBJ2-5; 10 bases line up with TRBD2. Germline V lookup: CDR1 MGHRA, CDR2 YSYEKL. This CDR3 has 15 amino acids. V shed 3 bases and J 5 bases; nucleotides not matched to a gene: 6. The CDR3 DNA reads as TGCGCCAGCAGCCACCAGCGGGGGGGCCTGGAGACCCAGTACTTC. This sequence encodes CASSHQRGGLETQYF.

In its sample, this clonotype was seen a few times. The chain combines TRBV20-1 with TRBJ1-2, with D maybe TRBD1 (5 bases). The CDR3 has 19 amino acids. V was cut by 3 bases and J by 4 bases, with 30 bases left in between. Germline CDR1 reads DFQATT; CDR2 reads SNEGSKA (reference sequence). CDR3 bases: TGCAGTGCTAGCCCTTGGTTCGTGGGGACCGCTAACTCCGGCTATGGCTACACCTTC. This sequence encodes CSASPWFVGTANSGYGYTF.

This clonotype came up a few times. V is TRBV7-2 and J is TRBJ2-1; 12 bases fit TRBD1. Trimming removed 5 bases from V and 7 bases from J; junction bases left unmatched: 9. The CDR3 spans 16 residues. Looked up from germline, CDR1 is SGHTA and CDR2 is FQGNSA. The DNA for the CDR3 is TGTGCCAGCAGCACCTCCGTGGGACAGGGGGCTAATGAGCAGTTCTTC. It encodes CASSTSVGQGANEQFF. The variable domain in full, completed from reference TRBV7-2 and TRBJ2-1, reads GAGVSQSPSNKVTEKGKDVELRCDPISGHTALYWYRQSLGQGLEFLIYFQGNSAPDKSGLPSDRFSAERTGGSVSTLTIQRTQQEDSAVYLCASSTSVGQGANEQFFGPGTRLTVL.

J is TRBJ2-5 and V is TRBV6-5; no definite D call. CDR3 length equals 14 residues. The germline gives CDR1 MNHEY, CDR2 SVGAGI. V dropped 4 bases and J dropped 9 bases, with 18 bases sitting between them. CDR3 amino acids: CASSSPPDLSAQYF. CDR3 in DNA: TGTGCCAGCAGTTCTCCACCTGACCTGTCGGCCCAGTACTTC.

The chain is built from TRBV5-4 and TRBJ2-7, with a weak D call TRBD1 (6 bases). Germline CDR1 SGHNT, CDR2 YYREEE (reference sequence). V lost 7 bases and J 6 bases, leaving 17 bases between the germline ends. The CDR3 is 13 residues long. CDR3 in amino acids: CASGRKDSSEQYF. The CDR3 DNA sequence: TGTGCCAGCGGAAGAAAGGACAGCAGCGAGCAGTACTTC. Together with reference TRBV5-4 and TRBJ2-7, the CDR3 gives the full variable domain: ETGVTQSPTHLIKTRGQQVTLRCSSQSGHNTVSWYQQALGQGPQFIFQYYREEENGRGNFPPRFSGLQFPNYSSELNVNALELDDSALYLCASGRKDSSEQYFGPGTRLTVT.

The rearrangement links TRBV2 to TRBJ1-1, with 7 bases matching TRBD1. Germline V gene data show CDR1 as SNHLY and CDR2 as FYNNEI. J lost 4 bases, V lost 5 bases, and 7 bases had no gene match. The CDR3 loop spans 14 amino acids. CDR3 nucleotide sequence: TGTGCCAGCAGTCGCGGAGGGGGCCGCACTGAAGCTTTCTTT. This translates into CASSRGGGRTEAFF. Supplemented by reference TRBV2 and TRBJ1-1, the full variable domain reads EPEVTQTPSHQVTQMGQEVILRCVPISNHLYFYWYRQILGQKVEFLVSFYNNEISEKSEIFDDQFSVERPDGSNFTLKIRSTKLEDSAMYFCASSRGGGRTEAFFGQGTRLTVV.

The chain is built from TRBV7-2 and TRBJ2-1; D call uncertain. CDR1 is SGHTA, CDR2 FQGNSA, per germline. The CDR3 totals 14 residues. Trimming cost V 1 base and J 0 bases, with 4 bases left between them. The DNA of the CDR3 is TGTGCCAGCAGCTTAGAAATCTCCTACAATGAGCAGTTCTTC. It yields the protein CASSLEISYNEQFF. The full variable domain, rest sourced from reference TRBV7-2 and TRBJ2-1, is GAGVSQSPSNKVTEKGKDVELRCDPISGHTALYWYRQSLGQGLEFLIYFQGNSAPDKSGLPSDRFSAERTGGSVSTLTIQRTQQEDSAVYLCASSLEISYNEQFFGPGTRLTVL.

The V call is TRBV20-1, the J call TRBJ2-7, with unresolved D. The CDR3 is 13 residues long. In germline, CDR1 is DFQATT, CDR2 SNEGSKA (reference sequence). Trimming stripped 1 base from V and 0 bases from J, with 7 bases between. The CDR3 here is CSARGVNSYEQYF. The CDR3 coding sequence is TGCAGTGCTAGAGGGGTGAACTCCTACGAGCAGTACTTC.

This clonotype was detected ten times or more. This sequence joins TRBV12-3 or TRBV12-4 and TRBJ1-3; D remains unclear. The CDR3 covers 16 residues. Trimming removed 6 bases from V and 1 base from J, with 16 bases in between. The CDR3 sequence: CASSKDVTFSGNTIYF. CDR3 DNA: TGTGCCAGCAGCAAGGACGTGACATTTTCTGGAAACACCATATATTTT.

The rearrangement links TRBV7-8 to TRBJ1-1; tentatively, D is TRBD1 (5 bases). Trimming removed 1 base from V and 1 base from J, with 7 bases in between. Looked up from germline, CDR1 is SGHVS and CDR2 is FQNEAQ. CDR3 length equals 14 residues. CDR3: CASSLGTQNTEAFF. The CDR3 nucleotides read TGTGCCAGCAGCTTAGGGACACAGAACACTGAAGCTTTCTTT.

This chain links TRBV12-3 or TRBV12-4 with TRBJ2-1; possibly TRBD1 for D (5 bases). Trimming took 5 bases from V and 13 from J, leaving 24 bases between them. CDR3 length equals 15 residues. CDR3 in amino acids: CASSAGHPEGRGQFF. CDR3 in DNA: TGTGCCAGCAGTGCAGGACATCCGGAAGGTCGAGGACAGTTCTTC.

This clonotype was seen at least ten times. The gene calls are TRBV7-8 and TRBJ2-3; D is possibly TRBD1 or TRBD2 (6 bases each). CDR1 is SGHVS, CDR2 FQNEAQ, per germline. The CDR3 sequence is 16 residues long. V gave up 2 bases and J gave up 2 bases, with 14 bases separating them. The CDR3: CASSLRGGTSTDTQYF. In DNA, the CDR3 is TGTGCCAGCAGCTTAAGAGGGGGGACTTCCACAGATACGCAGTATTTT.

This clonotype was detected ten times or more. The chain links TRBV5-1 to TRBJ2-2, with D perhaps matching TRBD2 (6 bases). The CDR3 loop spans 14 amino acids. Trimming left V 3 bases short and J 6 bases short, with 12 bases between. Germline values: CDR1 SGHRS, CDR2 YFSETQ. CDR3 nucleotides: TGCGCCAGCAGCTGGGACTTCCGATCCGGGGAGCTGTTTTTT. Translating it yields CASSWDFRSGELFF.

In its sample, this clonotype was seen many times. CDR3 nucleotides: TGTGCCAGCAGCTTAGCAGGGGTTGGTTCGGGCGGGGAGCTGTTTTTT. Translation: CASSLAGVGSGGELFF. This chain links TRBV7-2 with TRBJ2-2; TRBD1 might be the D (5 bases). Trimming took off 0 bases at V and 7 bases at J, with 15 bases between the two ends. The germline gives CDR1 SGHTA, CDR2 FQGNSA. The CDR3 runs 16 residues. The complete variable domain, with remaining parts taken from reference TRBV7-2 and TRBJ2-2, reads GAGVSQSPSNKVTEKGKDVELRCDPISGHTALYWYRQSLGQGLEFLIYFQGNSAPDKSGLPSDRFSAERTGGSVSTLTIQRTQQEDSAVYLCASSLAGVGSGGELFFGEGSRLTVL.

This clonotype was counted many times. This chain links TRBV6-2 or TRBV6-3 with TRBJ2-2; D is ambiguous. Germline CDR1 and CDR2: MNHEY and SVGEGT. Between the trimmed V and J ends, which lost 1 base and 3 bases, there was a span of 9 bases. This CDR3 spans 15 amino acids. The CDR3 loop is CASSYLRQDTGELFF. CDR3 in DNA: TGTGCCAGCAGTTACTTGAGACAAGACACCGGGGAGCTGTTTTTT.

This clonotype showed up just a few times. The rearrangement links TRBV9 to TRBJ1-1; no clear D. CDR3 length equals 13 residues. Deletions cut 4 bases from V and 4 bases from J, with 11 bases between. Germline lookup yields CDR1 SGDLS and CDR2 YYNGEE. In DNA form, the CDR3 reads TGTGCCAGCAGCAGGTTGGTGAGCACTGAAGCTTTCTTT. As protein: CASSRLVSTEAFF.

This clonotype was seen ten or more times. This rearrangement joins TRBV12-3 or TRBV12-4 to TRBJ2-1, with 13 bases identical to TRBD2. The CDR3 is made up of 15 amino acids. Trimming cost V 6 bases and J 7 bases; bases outside gene matches: 6. The CDR3 region has the DNA TGTGCCAGCAGGTTGACTAGCGGGGGGCCTAATGAGCAGTTCTTC. It encodes CASRLTSGGPNEQFF.

This clonotype has a count of ten or more. This chain links TRBV7-6 with TRBJ2-5; D is possibly TRBD1 (5 bases). The CDR3 is 13 residues long. The germline gives CDR1 SGHVS, CDR2 FNYEAQ. Trimming stripped 3 bases from V and 3 bases from J, with 8 bases between. The CDR3 coding sequence is TGTGCCAGCAGCTTTTCAGGGAAAGAGACCCAGTACTTC. It is translated as CASSFSGKETQYF.

V is TRBV5-1 and J is TRBJ2-7, with 7 bases aligning to TRBD1. V trimming: 4 bases; J trimming: 7 bases; junction bases outside the gene matches: 8. The CDR3 covers 13 residues. Germline V gene data show CDR1 as SGHRS and CDR2 as YFSETQ. CDR3 in amino acids: CASSLNRGQEQYV. The CDR3 DNA is TGCGCCAGCAGCCTAAACAGGGGTCAAGAGCAGTACGTC.